A selection of T cell receptor beta chains follows, all from one sample in a study of T cell responses to AZD1222 COVID-19 vaccine. The assay was immunoSEQ multiplex PCR, and TCRdb's table has in-frame clones only and misses some. This table has more than 110,000 clones, more than 75% appearing once. The material was peripheral blood, obtained 28 days after the second AZD1222 dose. These receptor sequences come from an adult who received the AZD1222 COVID-19 vaccine. Each CDR3 is given with its conserved first and last residue. D genes are given only for firm matches. Where a row states a size, it is once, few, many or the class of an expanded clone; other rows omit it.

J gene: TRBJ1-1
D gene: .
clone size: .
V gene: TRBV4-2
CDR3 DNA: TGTGCCAGCAGCCTCCTCGACATTCTCAACACTGAAGCTTTCTTT
CDR3 protein: CASSLLDILNTEAFF

J gene: TRBJ2-3
D gene: TRBD2
clone size: .
V gene: TRBV10-1
CDR3 DNA: TGCGCCAGCAGTGAGTTCTGGCGGGAGAGCGGGGAGGAATCAGATACGCAGTATTTT
CDR3 protein: CASSEFWRESGEESDTQYF

J gene: TRBJ2-7
D gene: .
clone size: once
V gene: TRBV3-1/TRBV3-2
CDR3 DNA: TGTGCCAGCAGCCAAGATCCGACCTTCTACGAGCAGTACTTC
CDR3 protein: CASSQDPTFYEQYF

J gene: TRBJ2-7
D gene: .
clone size: .
V gene: TRBV5-1
CDR3 DNA: TGCGCCAGCAGCCCAAGTTCAGGGGCTAGAAACTACGAGCAGTACTTC
CDR3 protein: CASSPSSGARNYEQYF

J gene: TRBJ2-3
D gene: .
clone size: .
V gene: TRBV6-5
CDR3 DNA: TGTGCCAGCAGGATAATCAGCACAGATACGCAGTATTTT
CDR3 protein: CASRIISTDTQYF

J gene: TRBJ1-5
D gene: .
clone size: .
V gene: TRBV2
CDR3 DNA: TGTGCCAGCGAGAGCCAGGGGTCGCCTGGGCCCCAGCATTTT
CDR3 protein: CASESQGSPGPQHF

J gene: TRBJ1-4
D gene: TRBD1
clone size: .
V gene: TRBV6-5
CDR3 DNA: TGTGCCAGCAGTCTTGAAACCGGGACAGTAGAAAAACTGTTTTTT
CDR3 protein: CASSLETGTVEKLFF

J gene: TRBJ1-6
D gene: .
clone size: .
V gene: TRBV2
CDR3 DNA: TGTGCCAGCAGTGATAGGGCGGGACCGATACGCATCAATTCACCCCTCCACTTT
CDR3 protein: CASSDRAGPIRINSPLHF

J gene: TRBJ1-5
D gene: TRBD1
clone size: once
V gene: TRBV7-2
CDR3 DNA: TGTGCCAGCAGCTTAGCCATAGGGACAGGGGGAAATCAGCCCCAGCATTTT
CDR3 protein: CASSLAIGTGGNQPQHF

J gene: TRBJ2-1
D gene: .
clone size: once
V gene: TRBV24-1
CDR3 DNA: TGTGCCACCAGTGATTCGACTAGTTCCAATGAGCAGTTCTTC
CDR3 protein: CATSDSTSSNEQFF

J gene: TRBJ1-6
D gene: .
clone size: .
V gene: TRBV6-5
CDR3 DNA: TGTGCCAGCAAACCGGATCCCACTAATTCACCCCTCCACTTT
CDR3 protein: CASKPDPTNSPLHF

J gene: TRBJ2-1
D gene: .
clone size: .
V gene: TRBV24-1
CDR3 DNA: TGTGCCACCAGTGAGGCGGGGCCCTACAATGAGCAGTTCTTC
CDR3 protein: CATSEAGPYNEQFF

J gene: TRBJ1-3
D gene: .
clone size: once
V gene: TRBV5-1
CDR3 DNA: TGCGCCAGCAGCTTGGACGGGACACTTCTCTCTGGAAACACCATATATTTT
CDR3 protein: CASSLDGTLLSGNTIYF

J gene: TRBJ1-1
D gene: .
clone size: few
V gene: TRBV9
CDR3 DNA: TGTGCCAGCCGGGATATGGGCGGGCTGAACACTGAAGCTTTCTTT
CDR3 protein: CASRDMGGLNTEAFF

J gene: TRBJ2-1
D gene: .
clone size: .
V gene: TRBV7-3
CDR3 DNA: TGTGCCAGCAGCTTAAGTAGAGTCGGTACCAATGAGCAGTTCTTC
CDR3 protein: CASSLSRVGTNEQFF

J gene: TRBJ2-2
D gene: .
clone size: .
V gene: TRBV9
CDR3 DNA: TGTGCCAGCAGCGCTCTTCCGGACGGCGATGGGGAGCTGTTTTTT
CDR3 protein: CASSALPDGDGELFF

J gene: TRBJ2-7
D gene: .
clone size: .
V gene: TRBV18
CDR3 DNA: TGTGCCAGCTCACCGGGGATGGGCTACGAGCAGTACTTC
CDR3 protein: CASSPGMGYEQYF